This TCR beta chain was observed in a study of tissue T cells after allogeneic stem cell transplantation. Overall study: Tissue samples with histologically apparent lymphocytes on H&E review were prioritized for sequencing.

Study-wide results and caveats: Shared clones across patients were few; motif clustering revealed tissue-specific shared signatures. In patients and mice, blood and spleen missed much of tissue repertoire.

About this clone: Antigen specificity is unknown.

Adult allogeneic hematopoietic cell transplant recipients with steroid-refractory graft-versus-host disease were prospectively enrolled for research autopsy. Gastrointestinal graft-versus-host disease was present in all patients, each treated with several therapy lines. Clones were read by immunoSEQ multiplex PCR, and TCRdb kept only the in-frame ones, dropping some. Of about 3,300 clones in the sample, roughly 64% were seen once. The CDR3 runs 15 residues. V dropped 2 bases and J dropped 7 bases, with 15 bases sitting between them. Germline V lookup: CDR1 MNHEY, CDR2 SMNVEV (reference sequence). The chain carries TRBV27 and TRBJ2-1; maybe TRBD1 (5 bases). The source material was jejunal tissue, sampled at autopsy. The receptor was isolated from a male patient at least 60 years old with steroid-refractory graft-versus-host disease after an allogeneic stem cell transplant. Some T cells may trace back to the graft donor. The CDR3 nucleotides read TGTGCCAGCAGTTTACCCCCAGGGTCGACGAATGAGCAGTTCTTC. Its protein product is CASSLPPGSTNEQFF.